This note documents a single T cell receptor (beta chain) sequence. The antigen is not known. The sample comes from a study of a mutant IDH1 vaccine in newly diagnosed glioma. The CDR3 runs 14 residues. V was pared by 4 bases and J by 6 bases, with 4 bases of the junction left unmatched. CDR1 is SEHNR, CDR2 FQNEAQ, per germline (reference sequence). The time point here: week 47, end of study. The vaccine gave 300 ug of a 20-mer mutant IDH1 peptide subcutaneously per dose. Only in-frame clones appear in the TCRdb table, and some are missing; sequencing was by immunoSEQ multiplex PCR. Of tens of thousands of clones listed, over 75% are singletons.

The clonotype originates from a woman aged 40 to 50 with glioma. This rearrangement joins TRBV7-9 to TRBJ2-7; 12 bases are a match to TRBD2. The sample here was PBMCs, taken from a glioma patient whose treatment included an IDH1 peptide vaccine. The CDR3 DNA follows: TGTGCCAGCAGCTCGGGGACTAGCGGGTCCGAGCAGTACTTC. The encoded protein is CASSSGTSGSEQYF.